This entry lists 21 T cell receptor beta chains sequenced from one sample in a study of blood T cell repertoires in COVID-19. Measured with immunoSEQ multiplex PCR; TCRdb has only the in-frame clones, and not every one. The data contain around 170,000 clones, roughly 80% of them singletons. The specimen was PBMCs or T cells enriched from blood (not recorded which). The receptors stem from a man aged 50 or older who had recovered from COVID-19.

The rearrangement links TRBV28 to TRBJ1-5, with TRBD1 matching over 10 bases. Trimming removed 6 bases from V and 2 bases from J; junction bases left unmatched: 1. Germline lookup yields CDR1 MDHEN and CDR2 SYDVKM. The length of the CDR3 is 14 residues. The CDR3, as DNA: TGTGCCAGCAGAGGGACAGGGGGCAATCAGCCCCAGCATTTT. Translating it yields CASRGTGGNQPQHF. The full variable domain, with the rest looked up from reference TRBV28 and TRBJ1-5, is DVKVTQSSRYLVKRTGEKVFLECVQDMDHENMFWYRQDPGLGLRLIYFSYDVKMKEKGDIPEGYSVSREKKERFSLILESASTNQTSMYLCASRGTGGNQPQHFGDGTRLSIL.

J is TRBJ2-7 and V is TRBV11-2; D is unresolved. The CDR3 contains 13 residues. In germline, CDR1 is SGHAT, CDR2 FQNNGV. Trimming left V 1 base short and J 6 bases short, with 10 bases between. In nucleotides, the CDR3 is TGTGCCAGCAGCTTAGGGATATTAGCCGAGCAGTACTTC. This translates into CASSLGILAEQYF.

This clone was observed once. CDR3 in DNA: TGTGCCAGCAGTCCGACAGGATCGTCCTATGGCTACACCTTC. Translation: CASSPTGSSYGYTF. This chain connects TRBV6-4 to TRBJ1-2; the D gene is possibly TRBD1 (6 bases). CDR1 and CDR2 from the germline V gene are MRHNA and SNTAGT. Trimming shortened V by 5 bases and J by 4 bases, and 14 bases separated the two germline ends. This CDR3 region has 14 residues.

This chain uses TRBV2 with TRBJ1-4, with D maybe TRBD1 (6 bases). This CDR3 comprises 13 residues. Germline V gene data show CDR1 as SNHLY and CDR2 as FYNNEI. V dropped 5 bases and J dropped 8 bases, with 12 bases sitting between them. CDR3 nucleotides: TGTGCCAGCAGTCCAGGGGCGCGGGAAAAACTGTTTTTT. Its protein is CASSPGAREKLFF.

The CDR3: CSVAGQGALGFF. The CDR3 nucleotides are TGCAGCGTTGCGGGACAGGGGGCTTTAGGGTTCTTC. The chain combines TRBV29-1 with TRBJ2-1, with 12 bases aligning to TRBD1. This CDR3 has 12 residues. Germline V gene data show CDR1 as SQVTM and CDR2 as ANQGSEA. After removal of 4 bases from V and 15 bases from J, the junction contained 7 bases not matched to a gene.

The gene calls are TRBV4-1 and TRBJ2-7, with TRBD2 matching over 7 bases. Germline V gene lookup returns CDR1 MGHRA and CDR2 YSYEKL. The ends lost 1 base at V and 3 bases at J; junction bases unmatched: 3. This CDR3 spans 14 amino acids. CDR3 in amino acids: CASSQGGGLYEQYF. DNA for the CDR3: TGCGCCAGCAGCCAAGGGGGAGGGCTCTACGAGCAGTACTTC.

The chain recombines TRBV3-1 (or the pseudogene TRBV3-2) with TRBJ2-1; 7 nucleotides line up with TRBD1. The CDR3 length is 14 residues. CDR1 is LGHDT and CDR2 is YNNKEL in the germline V gene (reference sequence). With V trimmed by 2 bases and J by 7 bases, 5 bases remained unmatched. DNA for the CDR3: TGTGCCAGCAGCCAAACGGGACAGCGGAATGAGCAGTTCTTC. This sequence encodes CASSQTGQRNEQFF.

This clone was observed once. The chain employs TRBV10-3 and TRBJ2-7; 10 bases are shared with TRBD2. V gave up 10 bases and J gave up 1 base; unmatched junction bases: 4. Germline V CDR1 and CDR2: ENHRY, SYGVKD. This CDR3 is 13 amino acids long. This CDR3 is CATQGLASYEQYF. Here the CDR3 DNA reads TGTGCCACCCAGGGACTAGCGTCCTACGAGCAGTACTTC.

This rearrangement joins TRBV9 to TRBJ2-5, with a possible D match to TRBD2 (5 bases). The germline gives CDR1 SGDLS, CDR2 YYNGEE. The V end lost 4 bases, the J end lost 1 base, and 8 bases lay between the germline ends. The length of the CDR3 is 13 residues. The CDR3 loop reads CASSTGIQETQYF. CDR3 DNA: TGTGCCAGCAGCACCGGGATCCAAGAGACCCAGTACTTC.

V gene TRBV6-2 or TRBV6-3 combines with J gene TRBJ2-1, with D unresolved. The germline V and J ends were trimmed by 1 base and 2 bases, with 9 bases remaining between them. CDR3 length equals 15 residues. Germline V gene data show CDR1 as MNHEY and CDR2 as SVGEGT. CDR3 sequence (DNA): TGTGCCAGCAGTTACTTGCTATCCACCTACAATGAGCAGTTCTTC. Its translation is CASSYLLSTYNEQFF.

The CDR3 loop is CASSLVSGENGYTF. CDR3 nucleotides: TGTGCCAGCAGTCTCGTTTCCGGAGAGAATGGCTACACCTTC. J is TRBJ1-2 and V is TRBV27; no definite D call. The CDR3 loop spans 14 amino acids. V shed 5 bases and J shed 6 bases, with 16 bases lying between them. Germline lookup yields CDR1 MNHEY and CDR2 SMNVEV (reference sequence).

The chain uses TRBV30 and TRBJ2-6, with 7 bases aligning to TRBD2. The trim removed 0 bases at V and 0 bases at J, leaving 17 bases unmatched. The V gene's germline CDR1 is GTSNPN and CDR2 SVGIG (reference sequence). This CDR3 has 21 amino acids. CDR3 residues: CAWSVFLGLFLDGSGANVLTF. CDR3 in DNA: TGTGCCTGGAGTGTTTTTTTGGGACTATTCCTAGACGGCTCTGGGGCCAACGTCCTGACTTTC.

CDR3 DNA: TGTGCCAGCAGCCAATTTATGAACACTGAAGCTTTCTTT. This translates into CASSQFMNTEAFF. This rearrangement joins TRBV14 to TRBJ1-1; D not resolved. The CDR3 has 13 amino acids. Germline V gene lookup returns CDR1 SGHDN and CDR2 FVKESK. The germline V and J ends were trimmed by 2 bases and 0 bases, with 4 bases remaining between them.

The chain carries TRBV24-1 and TRBJ1-2; D is unresolved. The CDR3 loop spans 13 amino acids. Germline lookup yields CDR1 KGHDR and CDR2 SFDVKD. Trimming stripped 9 bases from V and 8 bases from J, with 18 bases between. CDR3 sequence reads: CATEGPRLGGYTF. The CDR3 DNA is TGTGCCACCGAGGGTCCCCGGCTCGGGGGCTACACCTTC.

The chain recombines TRBV19 with TRBJ2-5, with TRBD2 matching 8 bases. J was trimmed by 1 base and V by 5 bases; bases with no gene match: 3. CDR1 LNHDA and CDR2 SQIVND come from the germline V gene (reference sequence). This CDR3 is 14 amino acids long. This CDR3 is CASSPRGGQETQYF. CDR3 bases: TGTGCCAGTAGTCCCCGGGGGGGCCAAGAGACCCAGTACTTC.

This clone appeared once. This chain connects TRBV4-1 to TRBJ1-2, with 8 positions matching TRBD1. This CDR3 is built from 14 residues. Germline-derived CDR1 and CDR2 are MGHRA and YSYEKL. The V gene end was trimmed by 3 bases and the J gene end by 6 bases; junction bases not matched to a gene: 6. This CDR3 is CASSQPGQAHGYTF. In nucleotides, the CDR3 is TGCGCCAGCAGCCAGCCGGGACAGGCTCATGGCTACACCTTC.

The chain has TRBV6-5 and TRBJ1-5; 8 nucleotides line up with TRBD1. Germline-derived CDR1 and CDR2 are MNHEY and SVGAGI. This CDR3 has 14 residues. The V segment lost 7 bases and the J segment 6 bases; nucleotides outside the gene matches: 8. CDR3 amino acids: CASKDRASGQPQHF. In DNA form, the CDR3 reads TGTGCCAGCAAGGACAGGGCCAGCGGTCAGCCCCAGCATTTT.

The V and J genes are TRBV4-1 and TRBJ2-3, with a weak D call TRBD2 (5 bases). In germline, CDR1 is MGHRA, CDR2 YSYEKL. Trimming cost V 0 bases and J 3 bases, with 10 bases left between them. The CDR3 totals 15 residues. CDR3 nucleotides: TGCGCCAGCAGCCAAGAAACCCGGGAAACAGATACGCAGTATTTT. This encodes CASSQETRETDTQYF.

In regard to this clone: The sample contains more than one DNA sequence encoding this CDR3. J is TRBJ1-1 and V is TRBV5-1; D is unclear. The CDR3 has 14 amino acids. Between the trimmed V and J ends, which lost 1 base and 0 bases, there was a span of 7 bases. In germline, CDR1 is SGHRS, CDR2 YFSETQ. As DNA, the CDR3 is TGCGCCAGCAGCTTGTCGGGAATGAACACTGAAGCTTTCTTT. This codes for CASSLSGMNTEAFF.

This clone has more than one count but fewer than ten. The chain employs TRBV6-5 and TRBJ2-1; 7 positions agree with TRBD2. CDR3 length: 15 residues. Germline CDR1 is MNHEY and CDR2 is SVGAGI. The trim removed 10 bases at V and 4 bases at J, leaving 13 bases unmatched. The CDR3 DNA follows: TGTGCCACCTGTTTTGTGGCTAGCGGATACAATGAGCAGTTCTTC. Residues: CATCFVASGYNEQFF.

This chain connects TRBV27 to TRBJ1-1, with D perhaps matching TRBD1 (6 bases). Germline V gene sequence: CDR1 MNHEY, CDR2 SMNVEV (reference sequence). The V end lost 7 bases, the J end lost 0 bases, and 9 bases lay between the germline ends. The CDR3 has 13 residues. In nucleotides, the CDR3 is TGTGCCAGCAAAACAGGGTTGAACACTGAAGCTTTCTTT. This codes for CASKTGLNTEAFF.